These T cell receptor beta chains were read from a single sample in a study of blood T cell repertoires in COVID-19. Measured with immunoSEQ multiplex PCR; TCRdb has only the in-frame clones, and not every one. The sample holds 80,000 to 100,000 clones, about 80% seen once. The source material was peripheral blood. The receptors come from a human donor in a cohort sampled during active COVID-19. Each CDR3 is given with its conserved first and last residue. D genes are given only for firm matches. A row's size may be missing; if present it is once, few, many or a size class.

>TRBD1|TRBJ1-6|-|TRBV2
CASSLRDSDSPLHF
TGTGCCAGCAGTCTCCGGGACAGCGATTCACCCCTCCACTTT
>-|TRBJ1-1|-|TRBV5-1
CASSLGGSGTEAFF
TGCGCCAGCAGCTTGGGAGGGTCGGGTACTGAAGCTTTCTTT
>TRBD2|TRBJ2-3|few|TRBV7-9
CASSLGGLAGISDTQYF
TGTGCCAGCAGCTTAGGAGGGCTAGCGGGAATTTCAGATACGCAGTATTTT
>TRBD1|TRBJ1-6|-|TRBV5-1
CASSWGQGNNSPLHF
TGCGCCAGCAGCTGGGGACAGGGTAATAATTCACCCCTCCACTTT
>TRBD1|TRBJ1-2|-|TRBV7-8
CASSYLQGPSYGYTF
TGTGCCAGCAGCTATTTACAGGGGCCGAGCTATGGCTACACCTTC
>TRBD2|TRBJ2-2|-|TRBV5-1
CASSLAAGRAGELFF
TGCGCCAGCAGCTTAGCGGCAGGGAGGGCCGGGGAGCTGTTTTTT
>TRBD1|TRBJ2-7|-|TRBV19
CASSILAGGYEQYF
TGTGCCAGTAGTATCTTGGCAGGGGGATACGAGCAGTACTTC
>-|TRBJ2-7|-|TRBV6-1
CASSEGTAKGVEQYF
TGTGCCAGCAGTGAAGGGACAGCTAAGGGTGTGGAGCAGTACTTC
>-|TRBJ2-2|few|TRBV18
CASSGGTVNTGELFF
TGTGCCAGCTCAGGCGGGACAGTAAACACCGGGGAGCTGTTTTTT
>-|TRBJ2-3|medium-sized|TRBV27
CASLRLSSTDTQYF
TGTGCCAGCCTGAGACTATCTAGCACAGATACGCAGTATTTT
>-|TRBJ1-1|-|TRBV20-1
CSVLSTEAFF
TGCAGCGTTCTCAGCACTGAAGCTTTCTTT
>TRBD2|TRBJ2-1|-|TRBV5-1
CASSVAGTSGYNEQFF
TGCGCCAGCAGCGTAGCCGGGACTAGCGGTTACAATGAGCAGTTCTTC
>-|TRBJ2-4|-|TRBV6-1
CASSEAGGVDIQYF
TGTGCCAGCAGTGAAGCAGGGGGGGTAGACATTCAGTACTTC
>TRBD1|TRBJ1-5|-|TRBV19
CASSIGSGTGGQPQHF
TGTGCCAGTAGTATAGGGTCCGGGACAGGGGGACAGCCCCAGCATTTT
>-|TRBJ2-7|-|TRBV2
CASSEQGNFYEQYF
TGTGCCAGCAGTGAACAGGGAAATTTCTACGAGCAGTACTTC
>-|TRBJ1-5|few|TRBV19
CASSIRVAQGVSNQPQHF
TGTGCCAGTAGTATTAGGGTCGCGCAGGGCGTCAGCAATCAGCCCCAGCATTTT
>TRBD1|TRBJ1-1|-|TRBV5-1
CASTGTGGIEAFF
TGCGCCAGCACAGGGACAGGGGGGATTGAGGCTTTCTTT
>TRBD2|TRBJ2-1|once|TRBV7-9
CASSTTSGAYYEQFF
TGTGCCAGCAGCACGACTAGCGGGGCCTACTATGAGCAGTTCTTC
>-|TRBJ2-7|-|TRBV11-2
CASSPRRGYEQYF
TGTGCCAGCAGCCCCCGGAGGGGTTACGAGCAGTACTTC
>TRBD1|TRBJ1-2|many|TRBV5-6
CASSARDRGYGYTF
TGTGCCAGCAGCGCTCGGGACAGGGGCTATGGCTACACCTTC
>TRBD2|TRBJ2-2|-|TRBV2
CASRGGGNTGELFF
TGTGCCAGCAGAGGCGGGGGGAACACCGGGGAGCTGTTTTTT
>TRBD1|TRBJ1-2|-|TRBV28
CASSFSQPGGASYGYTF
TGTGCCAGCAGTTTTTCACAGCCAGGGGGCGCGAGCTATGGCTACACCTTC
>-|TRBJ2-7|-|TRBV5-1
CASSLDYGQGYEQYF
TGCGCCAGCAGCTTGGATTACGGGCAGGGTTACGAGCAGTACTTC
>TRBD1|TRBJ1-5|-|TRBV11-2
CTSSQDRDQPQHF
TGTACCAGCAGCCAGGACAGGGATCAGCCCCAGCATTTT
>-|TRBJ2-1|-|TRBV5-1
CASSPRANEQFF
TGCGCCAGCAGCCCTAGAGCCAATGAGCAGTTCTTC
>TRBD1|TRBJ2-1|-|TRBV18
CASSPLPGTGSYNEQFF
TGTGCCAGCTCACCGCTCCCCGGGACAGGCTCCTACAATGAGCAGTTCTTC
>-|TRBJ1-2|-|TRBV28
CATQTGSVGYTF
TGTGCCACCCAAACAGGGTCGGTCGGCTACACCTTC
>TRBD1|TRBJ1-1|-|TRBV5-1
CASSRTGPNTEAFF
TGCGCCAGCAGCCGGACAGGACCGAACACTGAAGCTTTCTTT
>TRBD2|TRBJ2-1|few|TRBV11-2
CASSPSGGATYEQFF
TGTGCCAGCAGCCCTAGCGGGGGGGCAACGTATGAGCAGTTCTTC
>-|TRBJ2-7|once|TRBV7-8
CASSSRQFSYEQYF
TGTGCCAGCAGCTCCCGACAGTTCTCCTACGAGCAGTACTTC
>-|TRBJ2-2|-|TRBV28
CASSPPGILVTGELFF
TGTGCCAGCAGTCCCCCAGGGATTCTAGTCACCGGGGAGCTGTTTTTT
>-|TRBJ1-2|-|TRBV10-3
CAISESGVYYGYTF
TGTGCCATCAGTGAGTCCGGGGTTTATTATGGCTACACCTTC
>TRBD1|TRBJ2-3|-|TRBV7-3
CASSLTTGGAGTQYF
TGTGCCAGCAGCTTGACGACAGGGGGCGCGGGTACGCAGTATTTT